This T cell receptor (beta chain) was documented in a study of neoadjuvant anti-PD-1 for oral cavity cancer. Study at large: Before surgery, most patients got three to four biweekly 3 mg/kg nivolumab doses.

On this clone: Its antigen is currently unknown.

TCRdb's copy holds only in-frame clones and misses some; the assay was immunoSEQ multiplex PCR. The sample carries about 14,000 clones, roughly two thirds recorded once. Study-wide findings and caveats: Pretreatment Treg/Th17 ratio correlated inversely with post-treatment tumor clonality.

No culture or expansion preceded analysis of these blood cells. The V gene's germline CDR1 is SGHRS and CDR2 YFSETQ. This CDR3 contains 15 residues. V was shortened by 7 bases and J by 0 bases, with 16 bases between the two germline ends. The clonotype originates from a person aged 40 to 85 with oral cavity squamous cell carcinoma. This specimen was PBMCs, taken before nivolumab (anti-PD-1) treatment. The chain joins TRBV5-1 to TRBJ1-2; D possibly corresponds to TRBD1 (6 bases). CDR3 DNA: TGCGCCAGCCTCGGGGGGGCAGGCACTAACTATGGCTACACCTTC. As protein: CASLGGAGTNYGYTF.